The next 5 T cell receptor beta chains were all read from a single sample in a study of breast tumors, draining lymph nodes, adjacent tissues. Axillary draining lymph nodes of breast cancer patients supplied the node samples. MiXCR, applied by TCRdb to the multiplex PCR reads, yields one record per CDR3 protein. Of some 120,000 distinct CDR3 sequences listed, about 20% are singletons. The sequencing sample was made of axillary lymph node tissue. These receptors all come from a female donor with breast cancer. Some clones in this sample may be carry-over from other donors' samples.

This chain joins TRBV11-2 and TRBJ2-3; 12 bases fit TRBD2. V lost 1 base to trimming and J lost 6 bases; unmatched junction nucleotides: 2. The length of the CDR3 is 15 residues. Germline values: CDR1 SGHAT, CDR2 FQNNGV. CDR3 amino acids: CASSLGGLAGDTQYF. DNA for the CDR3: TGTGCCAGCAGCTTAGGTGGACTAGCGGGGGATACGCAGTATTTT.

The sample holds many counts of this clonotype. V is TRBV20-1 and J is TRBJ2-5; 10 positions match TRBD2. Trimming removed 3 bases from V and 5 bases from J; junction bases left unmatched: 12. The CDR3 consists of 16 residues. The germline V gene has CDR1 DFQATT and CDR2 SNEGSKA (reference sequence). Written as DNA, the CDR3 is TGCAGTGCTAGGCCCCTAGCGGGGGTTGGTTGGGAGACCCAGTACTTC. As protein: CSARPLAGVGWETQYF.

In its sample, this clonotype was seen a few times. The chain has TRBV28 and TRBJ1-2; 7 bases fit TRBD1. V dropped 9 bases and J dropped 5; count of bases not matched to a gene: 21. The CDR3 covers 17 residues. Looked up from germline, CDR1 is MDHEN and CDR2 is SYDVKM. The CDR3 DNA is TGTGCCAGTTCGGTCGGGGGAGGGGGCGCTGGGGATTATGGCTACACCTTC. Its protein product is CASSVGGGGAGDYGYTF.

This clonotype occurred many times. V is TRBV20-1 and J is TRBJ2-1, with TRBD2 matching over 7 bases. The CDR3 contains 15 residues. V shed 7 bases and J 9 bases; nucleotides not matched to a gene: 18. Germline CDR1 and CDR2: DFQATT and SNEGSKA (reference sequence). The CDR3 protein is CSGEAWEGTWGEQFF. The CDR3 nucleotides are TGCAGTGGCGAGGCGTGGGAGGGGACCTGGGGTGAGCAGTTCTTC.

Note on this clonotype: This may be a read error, as it is one base from a much larger clone. The chain combines TRBV20-1 with TRBJ1-2, with D tentatively TRBD1 (5 bases). The CDR3 sequence is 16 residues long. Trimming took off 2 bases at V and 0 bases at J, with 16 bases between the two ends. The germline V gene encodes CDR1 DFQATT and CDR2 SNEGSKA (reference sequence). CDR3: CSARKPTGGSNYGYTF. The CDR3 DNA reads TGCAGTGCTAGAAAGCCCACCGGGGGTTCTAACTATGGCTACACCTTC.